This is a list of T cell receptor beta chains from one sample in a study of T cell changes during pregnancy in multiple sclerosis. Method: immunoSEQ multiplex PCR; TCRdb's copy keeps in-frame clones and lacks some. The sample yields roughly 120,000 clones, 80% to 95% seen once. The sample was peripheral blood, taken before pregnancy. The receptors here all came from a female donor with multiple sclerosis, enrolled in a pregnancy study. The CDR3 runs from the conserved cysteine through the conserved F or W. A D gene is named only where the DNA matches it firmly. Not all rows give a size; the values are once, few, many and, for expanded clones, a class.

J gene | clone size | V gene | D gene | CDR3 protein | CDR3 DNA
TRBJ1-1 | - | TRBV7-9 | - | CASSLEGGLNTEAFF | TGTGCCAGCAGCTTAGAGGGGGGGTTGAACACTGAAGCTTTCTTT
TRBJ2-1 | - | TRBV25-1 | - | CASSAQQLSNEQFF | TGTGCCAGCAGTGCCCAACAGCTCTCAAATGAGCAGTTCTTC
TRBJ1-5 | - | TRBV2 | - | CASKARGQLNNQPQHF | TGTGCCAGCAAAGCGAGAGGACAGCTTAACAATCAGCCCCAGCATTTT
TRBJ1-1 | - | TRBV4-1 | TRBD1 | CASSHTPGGSEAFF | TGCGCCAGCAGCCATACACCAGGGGGGTCTGAAGCTTTCTTT
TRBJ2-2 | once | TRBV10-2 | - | CASNGGTNTGELFF | TGCGCCAGCAATGGCGGGACGAACACCGGGGAGCTGTTTTTT
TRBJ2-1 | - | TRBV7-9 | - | CASSWSGIRTSKRNEQFF | TGTGCCAGCAGCTGGTCTGGTATCCGAACGTCGAAGAGGAATGAGCAGTTCTTC
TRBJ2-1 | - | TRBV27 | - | CASSFSGSYNEQFF | TGTGCCAGCAGTTTCTCGGGGTCCTACAATGAGCAGTTCTTC
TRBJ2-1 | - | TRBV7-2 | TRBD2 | CASSLLAGGPNEQFF | TGTGCCAGCAGCTTATTAGCGGGGGGGCCCAATGAGCAGTTCTTC
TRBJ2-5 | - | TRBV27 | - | CAWRAHTQETQYF | TGTGCCTGGCGGGCCCACACCCAAGAGACCCAGTACTTC
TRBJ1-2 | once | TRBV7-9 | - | CASSLDTATGYGYTF | TGTGCCAGCAGCTTAGATACAGCCACAGGCTATGGCTACACCTTC
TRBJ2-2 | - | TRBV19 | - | CASSISLPGIGNTGELFF | TGTGCCAGTAGTATATCCCTCCCAGGGATCGGGAACACCGGGGAGCTGTTTTTT
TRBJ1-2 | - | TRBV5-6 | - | CASSLEFQAGINYGYTF | TGTGCCAGCAGCTTGGAGTTTCAGGCAGGGATAAACTATGGCTACACCTTC
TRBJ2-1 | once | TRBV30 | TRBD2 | CAWRGLAGGQFF | TGTGCCTGGCGGGGCCTAGCGGGGGGACAGTTCTTC
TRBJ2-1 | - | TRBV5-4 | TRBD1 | CASSARDRGGSYNEQFF | TGTGCCAGCAGCGCCCGGGACAGGGGTGGCTCCTACAATGAGCAGTTCTTC
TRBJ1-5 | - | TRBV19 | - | CASSISQEIQPQHF | TGTGCCAGTAGTATAAGTCAGGAAATCCAGCCCCAGCATTTT
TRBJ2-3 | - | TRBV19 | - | CASSRTSISTDTQYF | TGTGCCAGTAGCCGGACTTCGATTAGCACAGATACGCAGTATTTT
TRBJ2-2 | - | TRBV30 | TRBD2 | CAWTSGRLTGELFF | TGTGCCTGGACCAGCGGGAGGCTCACCGGGGAGCTGTTTTTT
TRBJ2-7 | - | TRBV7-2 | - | CASSAPTYEQYF | TGTGCCAGCAGCGCGCCGACCTACGAGCAGTACTTC
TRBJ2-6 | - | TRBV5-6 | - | CASSHSGANVLTF | TGTGCCAGCAGCCACTCTGGGGCCAACGTCCTGACTTTC
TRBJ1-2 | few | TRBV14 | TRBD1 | CASSQAGTGGYTF | TGTGCCAGCAGCCAAGCCGGGACAGGTGGCTACACCTTC
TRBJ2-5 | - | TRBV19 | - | CASSITGETQYF | TGTGCCAGTAGTATAACCGGAGAGACCCAGTACTTC
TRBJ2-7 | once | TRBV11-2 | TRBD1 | CASSSSPGTGYEQYF | TGTGCCAGCAGCTCCTCTCCCGGGACAGGCTACGAGCAGTACTTC
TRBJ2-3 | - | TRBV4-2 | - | CASSQRELRSDTQYF | TGTGCCAGCAGCCAGAGGGAGCTCCGGTCAGATACGCAGTATTTT
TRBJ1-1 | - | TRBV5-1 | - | CASSLTGTTEAFF | TGCGCCAGCAGCTTGACAGGGACCACTGAAGCTTTCTTT
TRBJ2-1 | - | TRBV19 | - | CASSKNRGRGVNEQFF | TGTGCCAGTAGTAAAAACAGGGGGCGGGGGGTAAATGAGCAGTTCTTC
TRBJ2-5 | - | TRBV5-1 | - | CASSTRGGETQYF | TGCGCCAGCAGCACCCGGGGTGGTGAGACCCAGTACTTC
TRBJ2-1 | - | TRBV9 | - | CASSVGPRLGLEQFF | TGTGCCAGCAGCGTAGGCCCCCGACTAGGTTTGGAGCAGTTCTTC
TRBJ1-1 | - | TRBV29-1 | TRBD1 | CSASTGGGGTEAFF | TGCAGCGCCTCGACAGGGGGCGGCGGCACTGAAGCTTTCTTT
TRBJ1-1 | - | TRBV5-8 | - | CASSPYRGYNTEAFF | TGTGCCAGCAGCCCGTACCGAGGGTATAACACTGAAGCTTTCTTT